This TCR beta chain was obtained from a study of blood T cell repertoires in COVID-19. Across over 20 US areas, participants ranged in age from about 18 to 90 years. Each participant's cohort was designated according to participant-reported clinical history. A remark on this clone: Other DNA sequences in this specimen translate into the identical CDR3.

V lost 3 bases and J lost 3, with 9 bases in between. Per germline, CDR1 KGHSH and CDR2 LQKENI. The CDR3 has 14 residues. Original processing methods: Counts of nucleated cells, estimated from reference gene primer amplification, were obtained. TCRdb's table, derived via immunoSEQ multiplex PCR, lists solely in-frame clones and lacks some. The V and J calls and clone size come from that table; D and trimming were worked out from the DNA. The table has about 220,000 clones, 86% seen once; the top ten hold roughly 3.4%. The clonotype was recovered from a woman between 40 and 55 years old with acute COVID-19. The specimen sequenced was PBMCs or T cells enriched from blood (not recorded which). The chain couples TRBV18 to TRBJ1-5; D is possibly TRBD1 (5 bases). CDR3 nucleotide sequence: TGTGCCAGCTCACCGCAGGGTACCAATCAGCCCCAGCATTTT. Its translation: CASSPQGTNQPQHF.